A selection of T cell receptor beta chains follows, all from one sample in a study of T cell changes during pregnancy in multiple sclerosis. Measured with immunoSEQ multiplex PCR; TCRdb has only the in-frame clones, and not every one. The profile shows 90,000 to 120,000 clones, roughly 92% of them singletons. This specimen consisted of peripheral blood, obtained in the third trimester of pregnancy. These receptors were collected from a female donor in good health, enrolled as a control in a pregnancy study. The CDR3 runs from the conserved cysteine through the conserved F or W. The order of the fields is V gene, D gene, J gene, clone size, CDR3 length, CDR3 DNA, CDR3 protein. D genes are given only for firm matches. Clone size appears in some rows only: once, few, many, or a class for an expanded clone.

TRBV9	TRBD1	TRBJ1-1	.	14	TGTGCCAGCAGCGTAGGAGGGACAGGGACTGAAGCTTTCTTT	CASSVGGTGTEAFF
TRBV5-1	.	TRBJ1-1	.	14	TGCGCCAGCAGCATCGGGGTTTATAACACTGAAGCTTTCTTT	CASSIGVYNTEAFF
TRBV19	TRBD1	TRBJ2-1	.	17	TGTGCCAGTAGTATAGATCAGGGGACAGGGGCCTACAATGAGCAGTTCTTC	CASSIDQGTGAYNEQFF
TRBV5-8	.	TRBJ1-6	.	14	TGTGCCAGCAGTCCCGGGAACCATAATTCACCCCTCCACTTT	CASSPGNHNSPLHF
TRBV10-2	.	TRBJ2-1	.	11	TGCGCCAGCGGGGGGGCGGCTGAGCAGTTCTTC	CASGGAAEQFF
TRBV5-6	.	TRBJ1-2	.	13	TGTGCCAGCAGCTTACAGGCTAACTATGGCTACACCTTC	CASSLQANYGYTF
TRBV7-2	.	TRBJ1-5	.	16	TGTGCCAGCAGCTTAGAAACCCCTTTGACAAATCAGCCCCAGCATTTT	CASSLETPLTNQPQHF
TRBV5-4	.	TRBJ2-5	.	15	TGTGCCAGCAGTTTTGGGGGGGGCCCTCAAGAGACCCAGTACTTC	CASSFGGGPQETQYF
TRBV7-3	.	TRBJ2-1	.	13	TGTGCCAGCAGCTTAGAACTGAACAATGAGCAGTTCTTC	CASSLELNNEQFF
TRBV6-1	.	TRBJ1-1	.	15	TGTGCCAGCAGAAGGACCGGGACACCGAACACTGAAGCTTTCTTT	CASRRTGTPNTEAFF
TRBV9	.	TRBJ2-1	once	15	TGTGCCAGCAGCGTAGGCAGCGGTGTTTACGGTGAGCAGTTCTTC	CASSVGSGVYGEQFF
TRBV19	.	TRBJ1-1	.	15	TGTGCCAGTAGTATTTTTGGGGGGGGAAACACTGAAGCTTTCTTT	CASSIFGGGNTEAFF
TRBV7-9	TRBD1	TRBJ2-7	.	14	TGTGCCAGCAGCTTGGGACAGGGGCAATACGAGCAGTACTTC	CASSLGQGQYEQYF
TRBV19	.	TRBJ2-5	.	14	TGTGCCAGTAGTATAGGGCTAGCCCAAGAGACCCAGTACTTC	CASSIGLAQETQYF
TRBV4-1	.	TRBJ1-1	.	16	TGCGCCAGCAGCCAAGATTCTTCGCCCCTGAGCACTGAAGCTTTCTTT	CASSQDSSPLSTEAFF
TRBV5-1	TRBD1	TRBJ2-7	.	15	TGCGCCAGCAGCTCTCGGACAGGGGGTACTTACGAGCAGTACTTC	CASSSRTGGTYEQYF
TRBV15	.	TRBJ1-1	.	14	TGTGCCACCGCACTCACAGGGATTTTGACTGAAGCTTTCTTT	CATALTGILTEAFF
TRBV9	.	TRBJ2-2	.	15	TGTGCCAGCAGCGTAGCAAGCGTCCTGACCGGGGAGCTGTTTTTT	CASSVASVLTGELFF
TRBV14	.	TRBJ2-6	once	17	TGTGCCAGCAGCCCTAAACCAGGTCGGATGGGGGCCAACGTCCTGACTTTC	CASSPKPGRMGANVLTF
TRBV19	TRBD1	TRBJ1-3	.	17	TGTGCCAGTAGTACCGCGCTCGGACAGGTCTCTGGAAACACCATATATTTT	CASSTALGQVSGNTIYF
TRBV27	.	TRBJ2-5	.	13	TGTGCCAGCAGTGACTACCTCCAAGAGACCCAGTACTTC	CASSDYLQETQYF
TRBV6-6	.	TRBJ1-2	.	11	TGTGCCAGCAGCCCCGAACGGGGCTACACCTTC	CASSPERGYTF
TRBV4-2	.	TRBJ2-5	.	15	TGTGCCAGCGGTACACAGGGAAGATTTACAGAGACCCAGTACTTC	CASGTQGRFTETQYF
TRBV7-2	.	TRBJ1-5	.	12	TGTGCCAGCAGCTTAGTAGGGGAGCCCCAGCATTTT	CASSLVGEPQHF
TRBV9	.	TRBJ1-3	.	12	TGTGCCAGCAGCGTTTGGGGGGACACCATATATTTT	CASSVWGDTIYF
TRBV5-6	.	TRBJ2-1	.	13	TGTGCCAGCAACAACAGGGTTCAATATGAGCAGTTCTTC	CASNNRVQYEQFF
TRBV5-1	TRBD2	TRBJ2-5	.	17	TGCGCCAGCAGCGCGAAAGAACCGGGGGGTGGTTTAGAGACCCAGTACTTC	CASSAKEPGGGLETQYF
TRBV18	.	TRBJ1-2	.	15	TGTGCCAGCTCACCTGGACAAACCTCAGGACATGGCTACACCTTC	CASSPGQTSGHGYTF
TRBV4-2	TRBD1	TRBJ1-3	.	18	TGTGCCAGCAGCCAACCCCCCCTGGACAGGGAACCTGGAAACACCATATATTTT	CASSQPPLDREPGNTIYF
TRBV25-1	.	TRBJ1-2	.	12	TGTGCCAGCAGTAGACAGTACTATGGCTACACCTTC	CASSRQYYGYTF
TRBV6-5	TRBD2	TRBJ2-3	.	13	TGTGCCAGCGCGCGGGGGGCCGTAGATACGCAGTATTTT	CASARGAVDTQYF
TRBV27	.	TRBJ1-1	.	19	TGTGCCAGCAGAAAAGGGGGGGCAGTAGGGTCCCAGCCGAACACTGAAGCTTTCTTT	CASRKGGAVGSQPNTEAFF